These 20 T cell receptor beta chains came from one sample sequenced in a study of blood T cell repertoires in COVID-19. Data came from immunoSEQ multiplex PCR; TCRdb stores just in-frame clones and leaves some out. The profile shows approximately 390,000 clones, about 90% of them singletons. The sequenced sample was peripheral blood. The receptors originated from a man between 18 and 29 years old with active or convalescent COVID-19.

This clone has just one count. V gene TRBV7-6 combines with J gene TRBJ1-4, with a weak D call TRBD1 (5 bases). Trimming shortened V by 4 bases and J by 8 bases, and 11 bases separated the two germline ends. This CDR3 has 13 residues. The germline V gene has CDR1 SGHVS and CDR2 FNYEAQ. CDR3 protein: CASSWGVGEKLFF. The CDR3 nucleotides are TGTGCCAGCAGCTGGGGGGTAGGAGAAAAACTGTTTTTT.

Ten or more counts support this clone. The rearrangement uses TRBV27 and TRBJ1-5; the D gene is possibly TRBD1 (6 bases). V was trimmed by 6 bases and J by 5 bases, leaving 17 bases between them. Germline assignment: CDR1 MNHEY and CDR2 SMNVEV (reference sequence). The CDR3 spans 15 residues. CDR3 bases: TGTGCCAGCAGCCTTTACCGGGCAGGGGATCAGCCCCAGCATTTT. Its translation: CASSLYRAGDQPQHF.

J is TRBJ2-5 and V is TRBV10-2; no clear D. This CDR3 contains 11 residues. The V end lost 7 bases, the J end lost 4 bases, and 7 bases lay between the germline ends. Germline V gives CDR1 WSHSY, CDR2 SAAADI. In DNA form, the CDR3 reads TGCGCCAGCACGGCAGGAGAGACCCAGTACTTC. Translating gives CASTAGETQYF.

This rearrangement joins TRBV7-8 to TRBJ2-3; 7 positions match TRBD2. The CDR3 sequence is 18 residues long. The ends lost 8 bases at V and 4 bases at J; junction bases unmatched: 21. Germline lookup yields CDR1 SGHVS and CDR2 FQNEAQ. The CDR3 sequence: CASGVRGWGEGPPDTQYF. The CDR3 nucleotides are TGTGCCAGCGGAGTAAGGGGCTGGGGGGAGGGCCCCCCAGATACGCAGTATTTT.

The chain combines TRBV7-2 with TRBJ2-3, with 7 bases identical to TRBD2. Unmatched junction bases numbered 10, after V lost 1 base and J lost 6 bases. The CDR3 runs 16 residues. Germline assignment: CDR1 SGHTA and CDR2 FQGNSA. The CDR3 DNA reads as TGTGCCAGCAGCTTAGGCCCAGCGGGGACGACCGATACGCAGTATTTT. Translation gives CASSLGPAGTTDTQYF.

The chain couples TRBV5-1 to TRBJ2-1; D may be TRBD2 (5 bases). With 4 bases removed from V and 1 base from J, the gap between germline ends came to 15 bases. Germline V gene data show CDR1 as SGHRS and CDR2 as YFSETQ. This CDR3 is built from 16 residues. The CDR3, as DNA: TGCGCCAGCAGCCCCTATAGCGCGAAATCCTACAATGAGCAGTTCTTC. Translation gives CASSPYSAKSYNEQFF.

The rearrangement joins TRBV5-1 to TRBJ1-3; TRBD1 matches at 9 bases. The CDR3 runs 16 residues. CDR1 is SGHRS, CDR2 YFSETQ, per germline. V lost 4 bases, J lost 4 bases, and 9 bases stayed unmatched. The CDR3 spells CASSPRDRVSGNTIYF. The CDR3, as DNA: TGCGCCAGCAGCCCACGGGACAGGGTGTCCGGAAACACCATATATTTT.

The V gene is TRBV5-6, the J gene TRBJ1-2, with a possible D match to TRBD1 (5 bases). Germline-derived CDR1 and CDR2 are SGHDT and YYEEEE. Trimming stripped 3 bases from V and 2 bases from J, with 11 bases between. CDR3 length equals 14 residues. For the CDR3, the DNA is TGTGCCAGCAGCTCCTTGGGGGGAAACTATGGCTACACCTTC. Translation gives CASSSLGGNYGYTF.

This clone was seen once. This chain connects TRBV5-8 to TRBJ2-7; D gene unclear. The CDR3 runs to 15 residues. Trimming cost V 0 bases and J 4 bases, with 14 bases left between them. CDR1 is SGHTS and CDR2 is YDEGEE in the germline V gene. The CDR3 bases are TGTGCCAGCAGCTTGGACAGTACCAAAAAATACGAGCAGTACTTC. Its translation is CASSLDSTKKYEQYF.

The chain couples TRBV7-2 to TRBJ2-1, with D perhaps matching TRBD1 (5 bases). Germline V lookup: CDR1 SGHTA, CDR2 FQGNSA. This CDR3 spans 14 amino acids. V gave up 4 bases and J gave up 4 bases, with 11 bases separating them. The CDR3 coding sequence is TGTGCCAGCAGCTCGAAAACAGGTTACAATGAGCAGTTCTTC. Its translation: CASSSKTGYNEQFF.

The J gene is TRBJ1-6, the V gene TRBV4-1; TRBD1 is a possible D gene (6 bases). Germline CDR1 and CDR2: MGHRA and YSYEKL. The CDR3 has 18 amino acids. With 1 base removed from V and 0 bases from J, the gap between germline ends came to 13 bases. The CDR3 sequence is CASSQVLSDSSYNSPLHF. The CDR3, as DNA: TGCGCCAGCAGCCAAGTTCTGTCGGACAGCTCCTATAATTCACCCCTCCACTTT.

V and J are TRBV2 and TRBJ2-7; 7 bases are shared with TRBD1. This CDR3 is 15 amino acids long. The V gene end was trimmed by 10 bases and the J gene end by 2 bases; junction bases not matched to a gene: 14. The germline CDR1 and CDR2 sequences are SNHLY and FYNNEI. CDR3 amino acids: CAIPKSTGITYEQYF. CDR3 sequence (DNA): TGTGCCATCCCTAAGTCGACAGGGATCACCTACGAGCAGTACTTC.

The rearrangement links TRBV10-3 to TRBJ2-1, with 9 bases matching TRBD2. The V and J ends lost 4 bases and 7 bases, in that order; junction bases with no gene match: 14. Germline CDR1 is ENHRY and CDR2 is SYGVKD. CDR3 length equals 17 residues. The CDR3 nucleotides read TGTGCCATCAGTGGAAACCCCGGACTAGCGTTGGGGAATGAGCAGTTCTTC. It specifies CAISGNPGLALGNEQFF.

V gene TRBV28 combines with J gene TRBJ2-1; 10 bases agree with TRBD2. The CDR3 has 15 amino acids. Trimming took 6 bases from V and 7 from J; bases not matched to a gene: 9. Germline V gives CDR1 MDHEN, CDR2 SYDVKM. The CDR3 DNA follows: TGTGCCAGCAGCCCCGGTCTAGCGGGGGTTAATGAGCAGTTCTTC. The encoded protein is CASSPGLAGVNEQFF.

This chain links TRBV5-1 with TRBJ2-7, with 7 bases matching TRBD2. CDR1 SGHRS and CDR2 YFSETQ come from the germline V gene. V dropped 0 bases and J dropped 4; count of bases not matched to a gene: 7. The CDR3 covers 15 residues. This chain's CDR3 is CASSLVSTGGYEQYF. DNA for the CDR3: TGCGCCAGCAGCTTGGTTTCGACGGGAGGTTACGAGCAGTACTTC.

This clone appeared once. This chain links TRBV28 with TRBJ1-4; unclear D gene. CDR3 length: 15 amino acids. Trimming removed 5 bases from V and 0 bases from J, with 10 bases in between. From germline, CDR1 is MDHEN and CDR2 SYDVKM. CDR3 bases: TGTGCCAGCAGTACGCGCGGAGCAACTAATGAAAAACTGTTTTTT. This codes for CASSTRGATNEKLFF.

V usage is TRBV4-1 and J usage is TRBJ1-4, with 8 bases lining up with TRBD1. Germline V CDR1 and CDR2: MGHRA, YSYEKL. This CDR3 region has 15 residues. V shed 1 base, J shed 7 bases, and the junction held 5 bases outside the gene matches. CDR3: CASSQGGTGSEKLFF. CDR3 nucleotide sequence: TGCGCCAGCAGCCAAGGGGGGACAGGAAGTGAAAAACTGTTTTTT.

The chain is built from TRBV5-4 and TRBJ2-7, with 10 bases identical to TRBD1. The CDR3 sequence is 15 residues long. CDR1 SGHNT and CDR2 YYREEE come from the germline V gene (reference sequence). V shed 0 bases and J 4 bases; nucleotides not matched to a gene: 4. CDR3 sequence (DNA): TGTGCCAGCAGCTTGGCCGGACAGGGGGGATACGAGCAGTACTTC. This translates into CASSLAGQGGYEQYF.

The CDR3 nucleotides read TGTGCCAGCAGCCAAACCGGACAGGGGGGATATGGCTACACCTTC. Encoded protein: CASSQTGQGGYGYTF. The rearrangement joins TRBV14 to TRBJ1-2; TRBD1 agrees at 10 bases. V was clipped by 2 bases and J by 5 bases; unmatched bases: 5. CDR1 SGHDN and CDR2 FVKESK come from the germline V gene. This CDR3 comprises 15 residues.

The rearrangement links TRBV3-1 (or the pseudogene TRBV3-2) to TRBJ2-7; D might be TRBD1 (6 bases). CDR3 length equals 14 residues. Germline loops: CDR1 LGHDT, CDR2 YNNKEL (reference sequence). Trimming left V 3 bases short and J 3 bases short, with 12 bases between. The CDR3 here is CASSHLDRFYEQYF. The CDR3, as DNA: TGTGCCAGCAGCCACCTAGACAGGTTCTACGAGCAGTACTTC.